The 28 T cell receptor beta chains listed next were all sequenced from one sample in a study of T cells in Graves' hyperthyroidism and ophthalmopathy. Researchers amplified the TCR beta CDR3 regions from RNA transcripts. Using the HTBI primer set, a first-round RT-PCR was run on the TCR CDR3. Each CDR3 protein is one row after TCRdb ran MiXCR on the multiplex PCR reads. Counted here are nearly 600,000 distinct CDR3 sequences, approximately 15% occurring once; the ten biggest clones make up roughly 5.7%. Sequencing was done on a sample of blood. The origin of the receptors is a young woman with Graves' hyperthyroidism that later progressed to Graves' ophthalmopathy.

This clonotype was detected ten times or more. The chain couples TRBV30 to TRBJ2-1, with 8 bases fitting TRBD1. From germline, CDR1 is GTSNPN and CDR2 SVGIG (reference sequence). The CDR3 totals 11 residues. DNA of the CDR3: TGTGCTAGGACAGGGTACAATGAGCAGTTCTTC. Protein: CARTGYNEQFF.

There are many counts of this clonotype. The chain links TRBV19 to TRBJ1-4; D perhaps matches TRBD1 (5 bases). V was cut by 0 bases and J by 7 bases, with 12 bases left in between. Per germline, CDR1 LNHDA and CDR2 SQIVND (reference sequence). This CDR3 contains 15 residues. As DNA, the CDR3 is TGTGCCAGTAGTATAGATCGGGGGGTAGCTGAAAAACTGTTTTTT. Protein sequence: CASSIDRGVAEKLFF.

This clonotype was seen at least ten times. This chain joins TRBV30 and TRBJ2-2; 12 bases match TRBD2. CDR1 and CDR2 from the germline V gene are GTSNPN and SVGIG (reference sequence). This CDR3 has 15 residues. V shed 5 bases and J 6 bases; nucleotides not matched to a gene: 7. The CDR3: CAWALTSGSAGELFF. CDR3 sequence (DNA): TGTGCCTGGGCCCTGACTAGCGGGAGTGCCGGGGAGCTGTTTTTT.

This clonotype was observed many times. The chain has TRBV7-3 and TRBJ2-3, with 10 bases fitting TRBD2. This CDR3 has 15 residues. CDR1 and CDR2 (germline): SGHTA, FQGTGA. The trim removed 3 bases at V and 2 bases at J, leaving 2 bases unmatched. The CDR3 reads CASSFSGGTTDTQYF. CDR3 nucleotides: TGTGCCAGCAGCTTTAGCGGGGGGACCACAGATACGCAGTATTTT.

V and J are TRBV29-1 and TRBJ2-1; maybe TRBD2 (5 bases). This CDR3 comprises 14 residues. With 4 bases removed from V and 8 bases from J, the gap between germline ends came to 18 bases. Germline assignment: CDR1 SQVTM and CDR2 ANQGSEA. The chain's CDR3 is CSVVVTTPGDEQFF. CDR3 bases: TGCAGCGTTGTGGTGACTACCCCGGGCGATGAGCAGTTCTTC.

The CDR3 region has the DNA TGTGCCAGCAGCGCGGCGGGGCAGGGGGGCGGTTCACCCCTCCACTTT. Its translation is CASSAAGQGGGSPLHF. The chain is built from TRBV5-6 and TRBJ1-6; TRBD1 matches 7 bases. The trim removed 4 bases at V and 9 bases at J, leaving 13 bases unmatched. This CDR3 has 16 amino acids. In germline, CDR1 is SGHDT, CDR2 YYEEEE.

In regard to this clonotype: A much bigger clone sits one base away, suggesting this may be a read error. The chain links TRBV7-3 to TRBJ2-1; a possible D gene is TRBD1 (5 bases). The germline V and J ends were trimmed by 2 bases and 3 bases, with 8 bases remaining between them. Germline CDR1 and CDR2: SGHTA and FQGTGA. The CDR3 extends over 14 amino acids. CDR3 region: CASSLPDSYNEQFF. CDR3 in DNA: TGTGCCAGCAGCTTACCCGACAGCTACAATGAGCAGTTCTTC.

This clonotype appeared many times. V usage is TRBV27 and J usage is TRBJ2-1; D gene ambiguous. Germline V CDR1 and CDR2: MNHEY, SMNVEV (reference sequence). This CDR3 is 13 amino acids long. Trimming removed 5 bases from V and 6 bases from J, with 11 bases in between. This CDR3 reads CASSAYSPNEQFF. For the CDR3, the DNA is TGTGCCAGCAGTGCGTATAGCCCCAATGAGCAGTTCTTC.

This clonotype was seen ten or more times. V gene TRBV27 combines with J gene TRBJ2-7; 11 positions agree with TRBD1. The CDR3 is made up of 14 amino acids. V trimming: 6 bases; J trimming: 5 bases; junction bases outside the gene matches: 6. Germline V gene sequence: CDR1 MNHEY, CDR2 SMNVEV (reference sequence). For the CDR3, the DNA is TGTGCCAGCAGCCCAGGACAGGGGGCCGACGAGCAGTACTTC. Residues: CASSPGQGADEQYF.

This clonotype was observed at least ten times. CDR3: CASSETTGRGYTF. CDR3 nucleotides: TGTGCCAGCAGCGAGACAACAGGAAGAGGCTACACCTTC. V gene TRBV7-9 combines with J gene TRBJ1-2; D is possibly TRBD1 (5 bases). The CDR3 runs to 13 residues. Trimming pared 5 bases from V and 8 bases from J, leaving 15 bases between. Germline V gives CDR1 SEHNR, CDR2 FQNEAQ (reference sequence). The complete variable domain, with remaining parts taken from reference TRBV7-9 and TRBJ1-2, reads DTGVSQNPRHKITKRGQNVTFRCDPISEHNRLYWYRQTLGQGPEFLTYFQNEAQLEKSRLLSDRFSAERPKGSFSTLEIQRTEQGDSAMYLCASSETTGRGYTFGSGTRLTVV.

J is TRBJ2-1 and V is TRBV19, with 9 nucleotides matching TRBD2. Germline loops: CDR1 LNHDA, CDR2 SQIVND (reference sequence). After removal of 7 bases from V and 5 bases from J, the junction contained 9 bases not matched to a gene. The CDR3 loop spans 15 amino acids. The CDR3 region has the DNA TGTGCCAGTACTTTCGGGTCTAGCGGGAACAATGAGCAGTTCTTC. Encoded protein: CASTFGSSGNNEQFF.

CDR3 coding DNA: TGTGCCAGCTATCGGACTAGCGGGAGCCAAGATACGCAGTATTTT. It specifies CASYRTSGSQDTQYF. The V gene is TRBV7-9, the J gene TRBJ2-3, with 13 bases fitting TRBD2. Trimming removed 8 bases from V and 5 bases from J; junction bases left unmatched: 7. The CDR3 extends over 15 amino acids. The germline V gene encodes CDR1 SEHNR and CDR2 FQNEAQ (reference sequence).

The table lists this clonotype with many counts. For the CDR3, the DNA is TGTGCCAGCAGTTACAGGGACGGCTATGGCTACACCTTC. Amino acids: CASSYRDGYGYTF. J is TRBJ1-2 and V is TRBV6-2 or TRBV6-3; perhaps TRBD1 as D (5 bases). V was cut by 2 bases and J by 4 bases, with 8 bases left in between. This CDR3 comprises 13 residues. Germline CDR1 reads MNHEY; CDR2 reads SVGEGT.

This clonotype was counted many times. The chain recombines TRBV28 with TRBJ1-6; 9 bases are shared with TRBD1. The V segment lost 6 bases and the J segment 7 bases; nucleotides outside the gene matches: 4. CDR3 length equals 14 residues. Germline CDR1 MDHEN, CDR2 SYDVKM. The CDR3 nucleotides are TGTGCCAGCAGACTAGGACAGGGGAATTCACCCCTCCACTTT. As protein: CASRLGQGNSPLHF. Looking up the rest from reference TRBV28 and TRBJ1-6 gives the full variable domain: DVKVTQSSRYLVKRTGEKVFLECVQDMDHENMFWYRQDPGLGLRLIYFSYDVKMKEKGDIPEGYSVSREKKERFSLILESASTNQTSMYLCASRLGQGNSPLHFGNGTRLTVT.

This clonotype was counted ten times or more. The chain has TRBV6-1 and TRBJ2-1, with a weak D call TRBD1 (5 bases). Per the germline V gene, CDR1 is MNHNS and CDR2 is SASEGT. Trimming left V 3 bases short and J 8 bases short, with 17 bases between. CDR3 length: 15 residues. The CDR3: CASSDRQGRIDEQFF. The CDR3 nucleotides read TGTGCCAGCAGTGATCGCCAGGGCCGGATAGATGAGCAGTTCTTC.

This clonotype was picked up a small number of times. This chain uses TRBV7-3 with TRBJ2-3; 15 bases align to TRBD2. The germline CDR1 and CDR2 sequences are SGHTA and FQGTGA. The ends lost 6 bases at V and 4 bases at J; junction bases unmatched: 5. CDR3 length: 16 residues. This chain's CDR3 is CASSAGLAGGSDTQYF. CDR3 coding DNA: TGTGCCAGCAGTGCGGGACTAGCGGGAGGTTCAGATACGCAGTATTTT.

This clonotype was detected only a few times. This chain uses TRBV3-1 with TRBJ1-1, with D maybe TRBD1 (5 bases). This CDR3 has 16 amino acids. V was trimmed by 4 bases and J by 1 base, leaving 16 bases between them. The germline V gene encodes CDR1 LGHDT and CDR2 YNNKEL (reference sequence). CDR3 coding DNA: TGTGCCAGCAGCCGTTCCACAGACAGTACGAACACTGAAGCTTTCTTT. This translates into CASSRSTDSTNTEAFF.

This clonotype was found a few times. The V call is TRBV3-1, the J call TRBJ2-5; 9 positions agree with TRBD2. Germline assignment: CDR1 LGHDT and CDR2 YNNKEL (reference sequence). Trimming cost V 7 bases and J 2 bases; bases outside gene matches: 5. CDR3 length: 14 amino acids. The CDR3 region is CASTSGALQETQYF. CDR3 nucleotides: TGTGCCAGCACTAGCGGGGCGCTACAAGAGACCCAGTACTTC.

This clonotype was seen at least ten times. The rearrangement links TRBV7-9 to TRBJ1-2; D gene unclear. V lost 6 bases to trimming and J lost 2 bases, with 10 bases between them. The CDR3 is 13 amino acids. From germline, CDR1 is SEHNR and CDR2 FQNEAQ (reference sequence). The chain's CDR3 is CASSRGKNYGYTF. CDR3 nucleotides: TGTGCCAGCAGTCGGGGAAAGAACTATGGCTACACCTTC.

In regard to this clonotype: A clone one base away is much larger, so this may be a read error. This sequence joins TRBV24-1 and TRBJ1-5; TRBD1 might be the D (5 bases). The germline CDR1 and CDR2 sequences are KGHDR and SFDVKD. The length of the CDR3 is 14 residues. The V and J ends lost 4 bases and 6 bases respectively, with 12 bases between them. Here the CDR3 reads CATSEPGYGQPQHF. The CDR3, as DNA: TGTGCCACCAGTGAACCAGGGTATGGTCAGCCCCAGCATTTT.

This clonotype was detected only a few times. This chain joins TRBV6-1 and TRBJ1-5; 8 bases are shared with TRBD1. CDR3 size: 17 residues. Per the germline V gene, CDR1 is MNHNS and CDR2 is SASEGT. Trimming cost V 5 bases and J 2 bases; bases outside gene matches: 11. As DNA, the CDR3 is TGTGCCAGCAGTTCCAACCGACAGGGGCACGGCAATCAGCCCCAGCATTTT. Its translation is CASSSNRQGHGNQPQHF.

This clonotype showed up many times. The V call is TRBV11-2, the J call TRBJ2-1; a weak D match, TRBD1 (5 bases). The CDR3 sequence is 12 residues long. The germline gives CDR1 SGHAT, CDR2 FQNNGV. Trimming shortened V by 5 bases and J by 13 bases, and 15 bases separated the two germline ends. For the CDR3, the DNA is TGTGCCAGCAGCGGAACCGCAGGGTCTCAGTTCTTC. Its protein is CASSGTAGSQFF.

This clonotype was observed a few times. The genes are TRBV30 and TRBJ2-2; TRBD1 matches 11 bases. This CDR3 region has 14 residues. Germline CDR1 reads GTSNPN; CDR2 reads SVGIG (reference sequence). V lost 8 bases to trimming and J lost 5 bases; unmatched junction nucleotides: 7. This CDR3 reads CARSGTGGTGELFF. CDR3 nucleotide sequence: TGTGCCCGCTCCGGGACAGGGGGGACCGGGGAGCTGTTTTTT.

The chain employs TRBV10-3 and TRBJ2-2, with D perhaps given as TRBD1 or TRBD2 (5 bases each). The germline gives CDR1 ENHRY, CDR2 SYGVKD. The V end was cut by 10 bases, the J end by 4 bases, with 22 bases between. The CDR3 runs to 16 residues. This chain's CDR3 is CASTPGRDRITGELFF. In nucleotides, the CDR3 is TGTGCCAGCACCCCTGGCCGGGACCGAATCACCGGGGAGCTGTTTTTT.

This clonotype was seen many times. CDR3 residues: CASSPNRGVNQPQHF. Written as DNA, the CDR3 is TGTGCCAGCTCACCCAACAGGGGTGTCAATCAGCCCCAGCATTTT. V and J are TRBV18 and TRBJ1-5; 7 bases agree with TRBD1. From germline, CDR1 is KGHSH and CDR2 LQKENI. Germline trimming cut 3 bases from V and 3 bases from J; bases unmatched to any gene: 5. This CDR3 region has 15 residues.

This clonotype was seen repeatedly, ten times or more. V and J are TRBV5-1 and TRBJ2-2; 7 bases are shared with TRBD2. CDR1 is SGHRS and CDR2 is YFSETQ in the germline V gene. With 3 bases clipped from V and 0 bases from J, the junction kept 5 bases outside the gene matches. The CDR3 is made up of 16 amino acids. The CDR3 is CASSSAGVPNTGELFF. CDR3 coding DNA: TGCGCCAGCAGCTCCGCGGGGGTCCCGAACACCGGGGAGCTGTTTTTT.

In its sample, this clonotype was seen many times. The chain couples TRBV27 to TRBJ1-2; 11 nucleotides match TRBD1. From germline, CDR1 is MNHEY and CDR2 SMNVEV (reference sequence). This CDR3 comprises 14 residues. Unmatched junction bases numbered 6, after V lost 8 bases and J lost 4 bases. The CDR3 spells CASSWTGGSYGYTF. CDR3 DNA: TGTGCCAGCTCCTGGACAGGGGGCAGCTATGGCTACACCTTC.

With regard to this clonotype: One base away lies a much larger clone, so this may be a sequencing read error. The chain is built from TRBV28 and TRBJ1-1; 8 positions match TRBD1. Looked up from germline, CDR1 is MDHEN and CDR2 is SYDVKM. CDR3 length: 15 amino acids. CDR3 residues: CASSLDRDRNTAAFF. DNA of the CDR3: TGTGCCAGCAGTTTGGACCGGGACAGGAACACTGCAGCTTTCTTT.